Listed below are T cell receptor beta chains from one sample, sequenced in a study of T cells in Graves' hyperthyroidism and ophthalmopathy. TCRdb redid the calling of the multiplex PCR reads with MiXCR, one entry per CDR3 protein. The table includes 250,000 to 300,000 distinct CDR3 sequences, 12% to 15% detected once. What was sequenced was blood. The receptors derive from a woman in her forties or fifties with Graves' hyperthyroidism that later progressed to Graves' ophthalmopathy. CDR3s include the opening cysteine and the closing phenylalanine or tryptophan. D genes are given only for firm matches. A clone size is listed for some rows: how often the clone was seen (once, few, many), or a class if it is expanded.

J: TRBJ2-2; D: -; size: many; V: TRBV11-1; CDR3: CASSLENSRWTGELFF; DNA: TGTGCCAGCAGCTTAGAGAATAGCCGATGGACCGGGGAGCTGTTTTTT
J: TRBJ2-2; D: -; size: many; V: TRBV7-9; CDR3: CASSSRPSNTGELFF; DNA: TGTGCCAGCAGCTCCCGGCCGTCGAACACCGGGGAGCTGTTTTTT
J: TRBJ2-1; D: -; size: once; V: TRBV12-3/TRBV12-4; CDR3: CASSFYSGQVNEQFF; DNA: TGTGCCAGCAGTTTTTATAGCGGACAAGTCAATGAGCAGTTCTTC
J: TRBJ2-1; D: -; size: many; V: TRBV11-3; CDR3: CASSSPLAVEQFF; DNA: TGTGCCAGCAGCTCCCCCTTAGCAGTTGAGCAGTTCTTC
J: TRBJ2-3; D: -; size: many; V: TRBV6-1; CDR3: CASSQVVSTDTQYF; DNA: TGTGCCAGCAGTCAGGTCGTTAGCACAGATACGCAGTATTTT
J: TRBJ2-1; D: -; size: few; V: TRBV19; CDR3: CASSGGSLGNEQFF; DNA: TGTGCCAGTAGTGGGGGTAGTCTCGGGAATGAGCAGTTCTTC
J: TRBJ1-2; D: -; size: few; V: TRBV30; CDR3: CAWSVDGGGSYGYTF; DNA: TGTGCCTGGAGTGTCGATGGAGGAGGGAGCTATGGCTACACCTTC
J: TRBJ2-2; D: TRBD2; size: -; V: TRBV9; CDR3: CASSVALAANTGELFF; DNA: TGTGCCAGCAGCGTAGCGCTAGCGGCGAACACCGGGGAGCTGTTTTTT
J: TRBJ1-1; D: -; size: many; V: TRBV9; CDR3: CASSSDGAGNTEAFF; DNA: TGTGCCAGCAGCTCTGACGGGGCCGGGAACACTGAAGCTTTCTTT
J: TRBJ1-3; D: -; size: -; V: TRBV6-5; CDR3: CASSYSIWVDSGNTIYF; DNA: TGTGCCAGCAGTTACTCGATTTGGGTTGACTCTGGAAACACCATATATTTT
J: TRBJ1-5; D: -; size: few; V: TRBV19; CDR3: CASSRVALDNQPQHF; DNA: TGTGCCAGTAGTAGGGTGGCACTGGACAATCAGCCCCAGCATTTT
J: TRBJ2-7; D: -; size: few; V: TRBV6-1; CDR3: CASSPLASNYEQYF; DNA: TGTGCCAGCAGTCCACTGGCCAGCAACTACGAGCAGTACTTC
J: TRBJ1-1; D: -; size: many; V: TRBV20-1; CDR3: CSAPLVMNTEAFF; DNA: TGCAGTGCCCCGTTGGTTATGAACACTGAAGCTTTCTTT
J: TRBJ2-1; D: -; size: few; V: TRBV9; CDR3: CASSPGLGLNEQFF; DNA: TGTGCCAGCAGCCCGGGACTGGGACTTAATGAGCAGTTCTTC
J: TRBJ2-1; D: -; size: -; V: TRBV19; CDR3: CASAQGQFF; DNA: TGTGCCAGTGCCCAGGGGCAGTTCTTC
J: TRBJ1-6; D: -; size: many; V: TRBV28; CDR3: CASRGSGVDSPLHF; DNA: TGTGCCAGCAGAGGGTCAGGGGTTGACTCACCCCTCCACTTT
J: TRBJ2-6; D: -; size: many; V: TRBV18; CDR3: CASSPWDSGANVLTF; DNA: TGTGCCAGCTCACCTTGGGATTCTGGGGCCAACGTCCTGACTTTC
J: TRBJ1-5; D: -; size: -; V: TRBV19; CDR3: CASSEQGYQPQHF; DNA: TGTGCCAGTAGCGAACAGGGTTATCAGCCCCAGCATTTT
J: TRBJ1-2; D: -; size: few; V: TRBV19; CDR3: CASSPTSNANYGYTF; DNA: TGTGCCAGTAGTCCAACCTCAAACGCTAACTATGGCTACACCTTC